This is a list of T cell receptor beta chains from one sample in a study of blood T cell repertoires in COVID-19. Measured with immunoSEQ multiplex PCR; TCRdb has only the in-frame clones, and not every one. Here the sample spans tens of thousands of clones, about four fifths being singletons. The specimen sequenced was peripheral blood. The source of these receptors is a man between 60 and 75 years old with acute or convalescent COVID-19. CDR3s include the opening cysteine and the closing phenylalanine or tryptophan. D genes are given only for firm matches. Clone size is given for some rows only: seen once, a few or many times, or a class if the clone is expanded.

j_call	clone_size	d_call	v_call	cdr3_nt	cdr3_aa
TRBJ1-1	-	TRBD1	TRBV6-1	TGTGCCAGCAGTGAGCCAGGGGGCGGCACTGAAGCTTTCTTT	CASSEPGGGTEAFF
TRBJ2-3	once	-	TRBV29-1	TGCAGCGTTAAGCCGATCTCAGATACGCAGTATTTT	CSVKPISDTQYF
TRBJ1-5	-	TRBD1	TRBV13	TGTGCCAGCAGCATTGACAGGGTCCAGCCCCAGCATTTT	CASSIDRVQPQHF
TRBJ1-1	-	TRBD1	TRBV9	TGTGCCAGCACCCCAGACCAGGGGGCCGACACTGAAGCTTTCTTT	CASTPDQGADTEAFF
TRBJ2-1	-	-	TRBV19	TGTGCCAGTAGTCGGGACATTGTTGGAGGTGAGCAGTTCTTC	CASSRDIVGGEQFF
TRBJ2-7	-	-	TRBV19	TGTGCCAGTAGCAGCTCCAGGGTTAGCTCCTACGAGCAGTACTTC	CASSSSRVSSYEQYF
TRBJ1-1	-	TRBD1	TRBV28	TGTGCCAGCAGTTTATTTTTCGGGACAGAGGTAGTGAACACTGAAGCTTTCTTT	CASSLFFGTEVVNTEAFF
TRBJ1-2	-	TRBD1	TRBV29-1	TGCAGCGTTGAAGTAGGACAGGGATATGGCTACACCTTC	CSVEVGQGYGYTF
TRBJ2-7	-	-	TRBV3-1/TRBV3-2	TGTGCCAGCAGCCCCGGTGGGGGGAGCTACGAGCAGTACTTC	CASSPGGGSYEQYF
TRBJ1-3	-	TRBD1	TRBV4-1	TGCGCCAGCAGCCAACGGTTACAGGGGATCGAAAACACCATATATTTT	CASSQRLQGIENTIYF
TRBJ2-1	once	TRBD2	TRBV7-8	TGTGCCAGCAGCTTTAGCTGGGGGGGGACCCACAATGAGCAGTTCTTC	CASSFSWGGTHNEQFF
TRBJ2-1	-	-	TRBV5-1	TGCGCCAGCACCGACTCCCCCCCCCGGGATGAGCAGTTCTTC	CASTDSPPRDEQFF
TRBJ1-6	-	-	TRBV28	TGTGCCAGCAGTGGGGGGGGGAATTCACCCCTCCACTTT	CASSGGGNSPLHF
TRBJ1-2	-	TRBD1	TRBV28	TGTGCCAGCAGTTATCAGGGGGGCTATGGCTACACCTTC	CASSYQGGYGYTF
TRBJ2-1	-	-	TRBV6-2/TRBV6-3	TGTGCCAGCACCCCGAGGGCCGTCCATGAGCAGTTCTTC	CASTPRAVHEQFF
TRBJ2-1	-	TRBD2	TRBV19	TGTGCCAGTAGTATAGGGACTAGCGGTAATGAGCAGTTCTTC	CASSIGTSGNEQFF
TRBJ1-3	-	TRBD1	TRBV7-2	TGTGCCAGCAGCTTCCCAGGGGGCGGAAACACCATATATTTT	CASSFPGGGNTIYF
TRBJ2-3	once	TRBD2	TRBV7-3	TGTGCCAGCAGCCAACTAGCGGGGGGAGCAGATACGCAGTATTTT	CASSQLAGGADTQYF
TRBJ1-2	once	-	TRBV9	TGTGCCAGCAGCGTAGAAGGAGGCAGTAACTATGGCTACACCTTC	CASSVEGGSNYGYTF
TRBJ2-1	-	TRBD2	TRBV11-3	TGTGCCAGCAGCTATACGGGACTAGCGGGGGGGCTGAATGAGCAGTTCTTC	CASSYTGLAGGLNEQFF
TRBJ2-3	-	TRBD2	TRBV7-9	TGTGCCAGCAGCTTAGGAGGAGGACTAGCGGGAGATACGCAGTATTTT	CASSLGGGLAGDTQYF
TRBJ1-6	-	TRBD1	TRBV4-3	TGCGCCAGCAGCCAAGATGTGAGACAGGGTAATTCACCCCTCCACTTT	CASSQDVRQGNSPLHF
TRBJ2-5	-	-	TRBV6-1	TGTGCCAGCAGTGGCGGCAACAGGAGCCCACAAGAGACCCAGTACTTC	CASSGGNRSPQETQYF
TRBJ2-7	-	TRBD2	TRBV28	TGTGCCAGCACGTCACGGGAGGGCGTATTGTACGAGCAGTACTTC	CASTSREGVLYEQYF
TRBJ1-2	-	-	TRBV7-2	TGTGCCAGCAGCTTAGATACAGCCTATGGCTACACCTTC	CASSLDTAYGYTF
TRBJ2-3	-	TRBD1	TRBV13	TGTGCCAGCAGCCTAGGACAGGGGGTCCGGGATACGCAGTATTTT	CASSLGQGVRDTQYF
TRBJ2-3	-	-	TRBV9	TGTGCCAGCAGCGCTACGGGGGCAGATACGCAGTATTTT	CASSATGADTQYF